This T cell receptor beta chain was sequenced in a study of T cell changes during pregnancy in multiple sclerosis. This clone was seen a single time. Generated by immunoSEQ multiplex PCR, the TCRdb table keeps only in-frame clones and is missing some. Of under 65,000 clones in the sample, around 93% are singletons; the top ten hold less than 4.5%. Germline V gene data show CDR1 as SGHRS and CDR2 as YFSETQ. The CDR3 length is 15 residues. Trimming removed 3 bases from V and 0 bases from J, with 11 bases in between. The TCR was taken from a female donor with multiple sclerosis, enrolled in a pregnancy study. The chain links TRBV5-1 to TRBJ2-3; D is unresolved. The input for sequencing was CD8+ T cells from peripheral blood mononuclear cells, taken in the second trimester of pregnancy. Here the CDR3 DNA reads TGCGCCAGCAGCTGGCTGGCGGTTAGCACAGATACGCAGTATTTT. As protein: CASSWLAVSTDTQYF.